Following are 21 T cell receptor beta chains from one sample sequenced in a study of blood T cell repertoires in COVID-19. Assay: immunoSEQ multiplex PCR; the TCRdb copy retains only in-frame clones and omits some. The sample shows about 240,000 clones, around 90% of them seen only once. The sample was peripheral blood. The receptor source for this set is a man aged 55 to 70 who had recovered from COVID-19.

The chain carries TRBV29-1 and TRBJ1-2, with 12 bases fitting TRBD1. The CDR3 is made up of 15 amino acids. The trim removed 8 bases at V and 7 bases at J, leaving 14 bases unmatched. Germline CDR1 and CDR2: SQVTM and ANQGSEA. The CDR3 protein is CSLRDRGPPGFGYTF. In DNA form, the CDR3 reads TGCAGCCTCCGGGACAGGGGGCCTCCTGGGTTTGGCTACACCTTC.

CDR3 in amino acids: CASRDRTGAEPRYGYTF. CDR3 nucleotide sequence: TGTGCCAGTAGGGACCGGACAGGGGCAGAGCCACGCTATGGCTACACCTTC. V and J are TRBV19 and TRBJ1-2, with 9 bases matching TRBD1. Germline V gives CDR1 LNHDA, CDR2 SQIVND (reference sequence). The CDR3 is 17 amino acids. V lost 6 bases, J lost 4 bases, and 15 bases stayed unmatched.

This sequence joins TRBV7-6 and TRBJ2-7; 8 nucleotides agree with TRBD1. Germline V gene data show CDR1 as SGHVS and CDR2 as FNYEAQ. V was clipped by 1 base and J by 6 bases; unmatched bases: 5. The CDR3 length is 14 residues. The CDR3 nucleotides read TGTGCCAGCAGCTTAGAGGGTACAGGGGGCGAGCAGTACTTC. Amino acid sequence: CASSLEGTGGEQYF.

The chain carries TRBV5-4 and TRBJ1-4; D gene unclear. Germline values: CDR1 SGHNT, CDR2 YYREEE (reference sequence). CDR3 length: 16 amino acids. V lost 4 bases and J 4 bases, leaving 17 bases between the germline ends. The CDR3 DNA sequence: TGTGCCAGCAGCCTGGGAACGAGGGATGGTAATGAAAAACTGTTTTTT. It is translated as CASSLGTRDGNEKLFF.

The CDR3 DNA reads TGTGCCACCAGTGATTCCGGCAGGATGGAAGAGACCCAGTACTTC. Translating gives CATSDSGRMEETQYF. The gene calls are TRBV24-1 and TRBJ2-5; D gene uncertain. The CDR3 is 15 amino acids. Trimming pared 2 bases from V and 3 bases from J, leaving 12 bases between. Germline V gene data show CDR1 as KGHDR and CDR2 as SFDVKD.

Worth noting for this clone: This CDR3 is also generated by other DNA sequences in the sample. This chain links TRBV6-5 with TRBJ2-7; TRBD1 matches 7 bases. V gave up 5 bases and J gave up 4 bases; unmatched junction bases: 5. The CDR3 sequence is 13 residues long. CDR1 and CDR2 (germline): MNHEY, SVGAGI. The CDR3 protein is CASSRTGSYEQYV. The CDR3 coding sequence is TGTGCCAGCAGTAGGACAGGATCATACGAGCAGTACGTC.

The gene calls are TRBV7-9 and TRBJ2-7, with TRBD2 identical over 7 bases. The CDR3 consists of 15 residues. J gave up 2 bases and V 4 bases, and 8 bases lay outside the gene matches. CDR1 and CDR2 (germline): SEHNR, FQNEAQ (reference sequence). DNA of the CDR3: TGTGCCAGCAGCTCCAGCCGGGCGGGGGCCTACGAGCAGTACTTC. Translation gives CASSSSRAGAYEQYF.

This chain links TRBV7-8 with TRBJ2-7, with 11 bases lining up with TRBD1. Germline V gene lookup returns CDR1 SGHVS and CDR2 FQNEAQ. With 2 bases clipped from V and 5 bases from J, the junction kept 5 bases outside the gene matches. The length of the CDR3 is 15 residues. The CDR3 loop is CASSLRGQGGHEQYF. Written as DNA, the CDR3 is TGTGCCAGCAGCTTACGGGGACAGGGGGGCCACGAGCAGTACTTC.

The chain recombines TRBV19 with TRBJ2-1; the D gene is possibly TRBD2 (6 bases). The germline gives CDR1 LNHDA, CDR2 SQIVND (reference sequence). There are 12 residues in the CDR3. Trimming shortened V by 3 bases and J by 10 bases, and 10 bases separated the two germline ends. CDR3: CASSMGGREQFF. CDR3 coding DNA: TGTGCCAGTAGTATGGGAGGTAGGGAGCAGTTCTTC. The full variable domain, its missing parts supplied by reference TRBV19 and TRBJ2-1, is DGGITQSPKYLFRKEGQNVTLSCEQNLNHDAMYWYRQDPGQGLRLIYYSQIVNDFQKGDIAEGYSVSREKKESFPLTVTSAQKNPTAFYLCASSMGGREQFFGPGTRLTVL.

The V gene is TRBV6-4, the J gene TRBJ1-2, with 9 nucleotides matching TRBD1. Trimming at V came to 8 bases and at J to 2 bases, leaving 12 bases not matched to a gene. Germline loops: CDR1 MRHNA, CDR2 SNTAGT. The CDR3 runs 16 residues. The chain's CDR3 is CASPYRGRRRNYGYTF. The CDR3 DNA sequence: TGTGCCAGCCCCTACAGGGGGCGACGAAGGAACTATGGCTACACCTTC.

The rearrangement links TRBV2 to TRBJ2-7; TRBD2 aligns across 9 bases. Germline lookup yields CDR1 SNHLY and CDR2 FYNNEI. Germline trimming cut 1 base from V and 5 bases from J; bases unmatched to any gene: 0. The CDR3 has 13 amino acids. This CDR3 is CASSEGGRDEQYV. For the CDR3, the DNA is TGTGCCAGCAGTGAAGGCGGGAGGGACGAGCAGTACGTC.

The V gene is TRBV5-6, the J gene TRBJ2-5, with TRBD2 as a possible D gene (6 bases). The V gene's germline CDR1 is SGHDT and CDR2 YYEEEE. This CDR3 is 14 amino acids long. Between the trimmed V and J ends, which lost 2 bases and 6 bases, there was a span of 14 bases. In DNA form, the CDR3 reads TGTGCCAGCAGCTTCCGGAGGGTTTCCAAGACCCAGTACTTC. Amino acid sequence: CASSFRRVSKTQYF.

V gene TRBV5-5 combines with J gene TRBJ1-1, with a weak D call TRBD1 (6 bases). This CDR3 is built from 15 residues. Germline CDR1 reads SGHKS; CDR2 reads YYEKEE (reference sequence). V lost 1 base and J lost 8, with 18 bases in between. CDR3 in DNA: TGTGCCAGCAGCTTGCAGGGGCCCTCAGGCAGGGAAGCTTTCTTT. This sequence encodes CASSLQGPSGREAFF.

The V call is TRBV27, the J call TRBJ1-5; maybe TRBD1 (5 bases). The CDR3 runs to 15 residues. The V gene's germline CDR1 is MNHEY and CDR2 SMNVEV (reference sequence). V lost 2 bases and J 4 bases, leaving 12 bases between the germline ends. CDR3 coding DNA: TGTGCCAGCAGTTTAAAGGGGCAGGGAAATCAGCCCCAGCATTTT. It yields the protein CASSLKGQGNQPQHF.

DNA for the CDR3: TGTGCCGCCCGCCCAGCGGGGGTCTACGAGCAGTACTTC. Its translation: CAARPAGVYEQYF. V and J are TRBV27 and TRBJ2-7, with 8 bases fitting TRBD2. With V trimmed by 11 bases and J by 3 bases, 9 bases remained unmatched. CDR1 and CDR2 from the germline V gene are MNHEY and SMNVEV (reference sequence). The CDR3 length is 13 residues.

The J gene is TRBJ2-2, the V gene TRBV19; TRBD2 is a possible D gene (6 bases). CDR1 and CDR2 from the germline V gene are LNHDA and SQIVND (reference sequence). The CDR3 totals 15 residues. Trimming cost V 0 bases and J 4 bases, with 9 bases left between them. In DNA, the CDR3 is TGTGCCAGTAGTATAGAGGGGCGGGGCACCGGGGAGCTGTTTTTT. This codes for CASSIEGRGTGELFF.

The CDR3 loop is CATRQGAQPQHF. The CDR3 coding sequence is TGTGCCACCCGACAGGGGGCACAGCCCCAGCATTTT. The chain recombines TRBV12-3 or TRBV12-4 with TRBJ1-5, with 10 bases aligning to TRBD1. J gave up 7 bases and V 10 bases, and 4 bases lay outside the gene matches. The CDR3 sequence is 12 residues long.

This clone was seen only once. The chain couples TRBV5-1 to TRBJ2-1; a possible D gene is TRBD1 (6 bases). The CDR3 is made up of 14 amino acids. Deletions cut 0 bases from V and 3 bases from J, with 7 bases between. In germline, CDR1 is SGHRS, CDR2 YFSETQ. CDR3 DNA: TGCGCCAGCAGCTTGGGGGGGCTCTACAATGAGCAGTTCTTC. Its translation is CASSLGGLYNEQFF.

The chain has TRBV27 and TRBJ2-2; 13 bases are a match to TRBD2. The ends lost 8 bases at V and 1 base at J; junction bases unmatched: 7. Per germline, CDR1 MNHEY and CDR2 SMNVEV (reference sequence). This CDR3 comprises 17 residues. The CDR3 is CASGSRLAGGNTGELFF. The CDR3 DNA reads TGTGCCAGCGGGTCTAGACTAGCGGGGGGGAACACCGGGGAGCTGTTTTTT.

The gene calls are TRBV5-6 and TRBJ2-7, with 8 positions matching TRBD1. The J segment lost 3 bases and the V segment lost 0 bases, leaving 5 bases of the junction unmatched. This CDR3 contains 15 residues. CDR1 SGHDT and CDR2 YYEEEE come from the germline V gene. CDR3 DNA: TGTGCCAGCAGCTTGGTTGCGGGACAGGTCTACGAGCAGTACGTC. It is translated as CASSLVAGQVYEQYV.

The V call is TRBV29-1, the J call TRBJ1-2; 9 positions agree with TRBD1. Germline CDR1 is SQVTM and CDR2 is ANQGSEA. This CDR3 region has 12 residues. With 3 bases clipped from V and 8 bases from J, the junction kept 4 bases outside the gene matches. The CDR3 DNA reads as TGCAGCGTTGAGTGGACAGGGGTCGGCTACACCTTC. It translates to CSVEWTGVGYTF.